This T cell receptor (beta chain) comes out of a study of cytomegalovirus exposure and HLA in healthy donors. The data were produced by immunoSEQ multiplex PCR, yet TCRdb's version contains in-frame clones alone and is incomplete. The repertoire holds tens of thousands of clones, with approximately 93% as singletons. Germline assignment: CDR1 LNHDA and CDR2 SQIVND (reference sequence). Trimming pared 5 bases from V and 2 bases from J, leaving 16 bases between. The length of the CDR3 is 16 residues. The sample was PBMCs. This chain joins TRBV19 and TRBJ1-5; a possible D gene is TRBD1 (6 bases). The sequence was obtained from a woman in her 30s in good health and CMV-seronegative. CDR3 loop: CASSSLGGAGNQPQHF. The CDR3 DNA is TGTGCCAGTAGTTCATTAGGGGGGGCTGGCAATCAGCCCCAGCATTTT.